This section outlines one TCR beta chain sequence together with its context. Its target is not known. V was trimmed by 1 base and J by 5 bases, leaving 2 bases between them. There are 12 residues in the CDR3. Germline CDR1 is LGHNA and CDR2 is YNFKEQ. This entry is derived from a study of cytomegalovirus exposure and HLA in healthy donors. The study, taken as a whole, reports: A later look showed TCR association rates differing by HLA locus, highest for DRB1 and lowest for HLA-C.

The PCR had 60 Vbeta and 13 Jbeta primers. TCRdb keeps only in-frame clones here, not all; method: immunoSEQ multiplex PCR. Of about 150,000 clones in the sample, 60% to 85% were seen once. What was sequenced was PBMCs. V usage is TRBV4-2 and J usage is TRBJ2-2; unclear D gene. The sequence was obtained from a woman aged 40 to 50 in good health and CMV-seronegative. The CDR3 region is CASSQVTGELFF. DNA for the CDR3: TGTGCCAGCAGCCAAGTAACCGGGGAGCTGTTTTTT.